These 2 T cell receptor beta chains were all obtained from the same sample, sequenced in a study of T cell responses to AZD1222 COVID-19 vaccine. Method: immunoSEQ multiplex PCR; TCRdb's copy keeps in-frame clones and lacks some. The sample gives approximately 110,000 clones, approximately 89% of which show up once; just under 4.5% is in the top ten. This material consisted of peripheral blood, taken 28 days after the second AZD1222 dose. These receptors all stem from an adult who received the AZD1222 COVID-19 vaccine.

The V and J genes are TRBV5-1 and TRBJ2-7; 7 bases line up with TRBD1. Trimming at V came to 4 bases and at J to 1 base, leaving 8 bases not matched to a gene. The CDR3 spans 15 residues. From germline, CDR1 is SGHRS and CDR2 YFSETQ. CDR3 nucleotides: TGCGCCAGCAGCACTCCCGGGACAGTTTCCTACGAGCAGTACTTC. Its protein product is CASSTPGTVSYEQYF.

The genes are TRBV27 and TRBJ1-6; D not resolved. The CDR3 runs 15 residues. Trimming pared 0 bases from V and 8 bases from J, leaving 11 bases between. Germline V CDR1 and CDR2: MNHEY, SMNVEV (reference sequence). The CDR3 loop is CASSLSGSPDSPLHF. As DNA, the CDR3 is TGTGCCAGCAGTTTATCTGGCAGCCCCGATTCACCCCTCCACTTT.